This note documents a single TCR beta chain sequence. The germline V gene has CDR1 MNHEY and CDR2 SMNVEV (reference sequence). There are 14 residues in the CDR3. Trimming shortened V by 8 bases and J by 5 bases, and 13 bases separated the two germline ends. Here immunoSEQ multiplex PCR was the method, and the copy in TCRdb shows in-frame clones only, minus some. There are about 180,000 clones in the sample; roughly 80% occur only once, and 1.5% lies in the top ten. These data are taken from a study of blood T cell repertoires in COVID-19. The TCR originated in a human donor in a cohort sampled during active COVID-19. The sequencing sample was made of peripheral blood. This rearrangement joins TRBV27 to TRBJ1-6; a weak D match, TRBD1 (6 bases). The CDR3 here is CASFKQGDNSPLHF. The CDR3 DNA reads TGTGCCAGCTTCAAACAGGGCGATAATTCACCCCTCCACTTT.